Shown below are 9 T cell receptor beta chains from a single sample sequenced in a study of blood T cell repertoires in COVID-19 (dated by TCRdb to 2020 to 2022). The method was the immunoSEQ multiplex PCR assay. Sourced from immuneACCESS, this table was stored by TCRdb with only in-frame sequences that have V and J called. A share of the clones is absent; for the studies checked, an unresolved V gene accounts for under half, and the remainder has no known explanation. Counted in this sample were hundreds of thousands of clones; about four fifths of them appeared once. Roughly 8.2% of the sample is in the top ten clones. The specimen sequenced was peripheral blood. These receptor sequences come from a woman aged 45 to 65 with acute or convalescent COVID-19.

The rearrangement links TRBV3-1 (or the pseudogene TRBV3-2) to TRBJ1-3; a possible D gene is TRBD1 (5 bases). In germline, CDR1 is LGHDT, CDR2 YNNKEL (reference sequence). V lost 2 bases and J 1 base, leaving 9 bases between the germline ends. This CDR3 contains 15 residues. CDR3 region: CASSQLTVSGNTIYF. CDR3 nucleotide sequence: TGTGCCAGCAGCCAACTGACAGTTTCTGGAAACACCATATATTTT.

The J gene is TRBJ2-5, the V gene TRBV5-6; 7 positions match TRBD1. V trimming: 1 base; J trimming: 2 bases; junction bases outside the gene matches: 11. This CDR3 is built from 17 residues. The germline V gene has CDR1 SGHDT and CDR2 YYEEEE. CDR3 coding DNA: TGTGCCAGCAGCTTGAAACAGGGGAGTAAGGGGCAAGAGACCCAGTACTTC. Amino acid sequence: CASSLKQGSKGQETQYF.

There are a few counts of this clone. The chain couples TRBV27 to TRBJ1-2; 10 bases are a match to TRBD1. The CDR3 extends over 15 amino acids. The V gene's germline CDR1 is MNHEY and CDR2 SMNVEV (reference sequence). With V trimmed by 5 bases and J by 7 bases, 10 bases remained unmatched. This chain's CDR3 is CASSPDRGQLGGYTF. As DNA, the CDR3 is TGTGCCAGCAGTCCTGACAGGGGGCAACTAGGTGGCTACACCTTC.

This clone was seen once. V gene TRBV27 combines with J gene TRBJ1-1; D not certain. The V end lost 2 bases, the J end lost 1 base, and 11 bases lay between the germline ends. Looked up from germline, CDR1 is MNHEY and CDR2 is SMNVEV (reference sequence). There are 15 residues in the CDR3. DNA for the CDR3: TGTGCCAGCAGTTTAGGTCCCTACAGGAACACTGAAGCTTTCTTT. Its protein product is CASSLGPYRNTEAFF.

Here the CDR3 reads CASSNSGSTGELFF. In DNA, the CDR3 is TGCGCCAGCAGTAATAGCGGGAGTACCGGGGAGCTGTTTTTT. The V gene is TRBV10-1, the J gene TRBJ2-2; TRBD2 agrees at 9 bases. With 5 bases clipped from V and 5 bases from J, the junction kept 3 bases outside the gene matches. This CDR3 comprises 14 residues. Per germline, CDR1 WNHNN and CDR2 SYGVQD (reference sequence).

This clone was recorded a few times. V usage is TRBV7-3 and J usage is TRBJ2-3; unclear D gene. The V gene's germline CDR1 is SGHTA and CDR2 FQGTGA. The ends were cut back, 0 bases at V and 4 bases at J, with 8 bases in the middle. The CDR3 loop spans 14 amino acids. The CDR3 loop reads CASSLTGLSDTQYF. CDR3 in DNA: TGTGCCAGCAGCTTAACCGGGTTATCAGATACGCAGTATTTT.

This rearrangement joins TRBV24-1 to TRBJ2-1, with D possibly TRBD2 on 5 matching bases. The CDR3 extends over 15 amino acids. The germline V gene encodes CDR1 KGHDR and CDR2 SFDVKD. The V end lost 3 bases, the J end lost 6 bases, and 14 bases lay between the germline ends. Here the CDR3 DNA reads TGTGCCACCAGTGATGAGACTACGATATCCAATGAGCAGTTCTTC. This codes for CATSDETTISNEQFF.

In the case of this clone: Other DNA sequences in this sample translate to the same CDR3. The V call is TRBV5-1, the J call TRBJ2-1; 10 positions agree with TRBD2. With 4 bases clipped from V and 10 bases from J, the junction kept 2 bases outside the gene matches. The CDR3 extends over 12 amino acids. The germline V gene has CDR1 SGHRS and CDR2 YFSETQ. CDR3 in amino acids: CASSLAGVEQFF. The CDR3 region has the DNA TGCGCCAGCAGCCTAGCGGGAGTCGAGCAGTTCTTC.

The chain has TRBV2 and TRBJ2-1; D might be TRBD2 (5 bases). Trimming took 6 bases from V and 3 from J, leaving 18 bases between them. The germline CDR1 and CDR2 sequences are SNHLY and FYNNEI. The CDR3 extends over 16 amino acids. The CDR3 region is CASRGSLAGLYNEQFF. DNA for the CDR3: TGTGCCAGCAGGGGTTCTTTGGCGGGCCTCTACAATGAGCAGTTCTTC.